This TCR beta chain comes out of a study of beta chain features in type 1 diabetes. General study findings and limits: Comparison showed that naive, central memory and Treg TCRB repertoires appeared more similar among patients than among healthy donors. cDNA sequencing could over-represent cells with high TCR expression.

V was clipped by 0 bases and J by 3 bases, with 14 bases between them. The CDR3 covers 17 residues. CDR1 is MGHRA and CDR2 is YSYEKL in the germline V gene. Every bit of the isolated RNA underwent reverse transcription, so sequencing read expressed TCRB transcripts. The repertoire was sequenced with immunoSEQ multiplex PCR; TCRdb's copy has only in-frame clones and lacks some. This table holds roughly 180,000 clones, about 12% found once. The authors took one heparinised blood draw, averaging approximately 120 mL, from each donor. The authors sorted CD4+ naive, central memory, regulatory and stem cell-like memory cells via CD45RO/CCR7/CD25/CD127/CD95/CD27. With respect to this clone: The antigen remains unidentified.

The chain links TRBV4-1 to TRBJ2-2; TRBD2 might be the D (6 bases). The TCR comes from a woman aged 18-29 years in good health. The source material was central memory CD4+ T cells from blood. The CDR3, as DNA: TGCGCCAGCAGCCAAGACGCGGGGATGGGGGACACCGGGGAGCTGTTTTTT. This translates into CASSQDAGMGDTGELFF.